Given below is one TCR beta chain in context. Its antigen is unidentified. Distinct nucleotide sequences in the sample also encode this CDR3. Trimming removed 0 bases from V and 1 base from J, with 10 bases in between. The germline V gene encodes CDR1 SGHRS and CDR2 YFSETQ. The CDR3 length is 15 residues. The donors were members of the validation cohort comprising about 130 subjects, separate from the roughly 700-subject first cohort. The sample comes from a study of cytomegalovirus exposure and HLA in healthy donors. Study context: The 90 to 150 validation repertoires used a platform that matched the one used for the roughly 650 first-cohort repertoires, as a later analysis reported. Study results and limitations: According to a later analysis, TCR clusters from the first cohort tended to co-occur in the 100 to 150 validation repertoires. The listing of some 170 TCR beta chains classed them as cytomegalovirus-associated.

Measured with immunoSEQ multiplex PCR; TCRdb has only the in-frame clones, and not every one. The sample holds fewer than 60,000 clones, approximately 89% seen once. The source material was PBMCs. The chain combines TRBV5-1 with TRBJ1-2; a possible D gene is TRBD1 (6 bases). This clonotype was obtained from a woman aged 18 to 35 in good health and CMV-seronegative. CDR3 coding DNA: TGCGCCAGCAGCTTGGAGGTAGGGGGTAACTATGGCTACACCTTC. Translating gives CASSLEVGGNYGYTF.